This T cell receptor (beta chain) was identified during a study of T cell responses to AZD1222 COVID-19 vaccine. Notes on the study in general: Females made up more of the donors, who were largely white British, and clonal diversity may have come out too low. Vaccine-associated CD4 TCRs ranged over spike, dominating at 160-218 and 743-854. Repertoires were obtained only post-peak T cell response.

Comments on this clone: Its antigen is unknown.

Sequenced by immunoSEQ multiplex PCR; TCRdb stores in-frame clones only, minus some. There are some 180,000 clones in the sample; 80% to 95% occur only once, and about 1.6% lies in the top ten. Germline assignment: CDR1 MRHNA and CDR2 SNTAGT. The CDR3 runs to 16 residues. V was pared by 6 bases and J by 0 bases, with 9 bases of the junction left unmatched. The sequences come from peripheral blood, collected on day 0 of AZD1222 vaccination. The chain joins TRBV6-4 to TRBJ2-7; 9 bases agree with TRBD1. This TCR was recovered from an adult in good health. The CDR3 sequence is CASSPPGQGHSYEQYF. The CDR3 DNA reads as TGTGCCAGCAGCCCACCGGGACAGGGCCACTCCTACGAGCAGTACTTC.